These 24 T cell receptor beta chains came from one sample sequenced in a study of cytomegalovirus exposure and HLA in healthy donors. Produced via immunoSEQ multiplex PCR; TCRdb's table is partial and in-frame only. Of about 82,000 clones in the sample, 93% were seen once. Sequencing was done on a sample of PBMCs. The receptors were sampled from a man between 18 and 35 years old in good health and CMV-seronegative.

The chain carries TRBV5-1 and TRBJ2-3, with 7 bases lining up with TRBD2. Losses at the gene ends were 4 bases for V and 2 bases for J; bases not matched to a gene: 7. This CDR3 is built from 15 residues. Germline V gene sequence: CDR1 SGHRS, CDR2 YFSETQ. CDR3 DNA sequence: TGCGCCAGCAGCCAGAGCGGGGTAGACACAGATACGCAGTATTTT. Translating gives CASSQSGVDTDTQYF.

V and J are TRBV11-2 and TRBJ2-7; 7 bases align to TRBD1. Germline V gene data show CDR1 as SGHAT and CDR2 as FQNNGV. The CDR3 contains 15 residues. With 5 bases clipped from V and 0 bases from J, the junction kept 7 bases outside the gene matches. This CDR3 reads CASSRTTGSSYEQYF. The CDR3 region has the DNA TGTGCCAGCAGCCGTACGACAGGGAGCTCCTACGAGCAGTACTTC. The full variable domain, rest sourced from reference TRBV11-2 and TRBJ2-7, is EAGVAQSPRYKIIEKRQSVAFWCNPISGHATLYWYQQILGQGPKLLIQFQNNGVVDDSQLPKDRFSAERLKGVDSTLKIQPAKLEDSAVYLCASSRTTGSSYEQYFGPGTRLTVT.

V and J are TRBV19 and TRBJ1-2; D gene ambiguous. Germline assignment: CDR1 LNHDA and CDR2 SQIVND (reference sequence). The CDR3 consists of 15 residues. Trimming stripped 1 base from V and 2 bases from J, with 11 bases between. CDR3 sequence: CASSIVRGANYGYTF. In DNA, the CDR3 is TGTGCCAGTAGTATAGTTCGGGGTGCCAACTATGGCTACACCTTC. The full variable domain, in which reference TRBV19 and TRBJ1-2 provide the parts outside the CDR3, is DGGITQSPKYLFRKEGQNVTLSCEQNLNHDAMYWYRQDPGQGLRLIYYSQIVNDFQKGDIAEGYSVSREKKESFPLTVTSAQKNPTAFYLCASSIVRGANYGYTFGSGTRLTVV.

J is TRBJ2-5 and V is TRBV9, with TRBD2 identical over 13 bases. The germline V gene encodes CDR1 SGDLS and CDR2 YYNGEE. CDR3 size: 21 residues. J was trimmed by 5 bases and V by 3 bases; bases with no gene match: 22. DNA of the CDR3: TGTGCCAGCAGCGAAAGGGCACCGCATGGCACTAGCGGGAGGGCCCAGGAGACCCAGTACTTC. Translating gives CASSERAPHGTSGRAQETQYF.

J is TRBJ2-3 and V is TRBV4-2; 8 nucleotides agree with TRBD2. This CDR3 contains 14 residues. V trimming: 4 bases; J trimming: 4 bases; junction bases outside the gene matches: 4. Germline V gene lookup returns CDR1 LGHNA and CDR2 YNFKEQ. CDR3: CASSRGLEADTQYF. The CDR3, as DNA: TGTGCCAGCAGCCGGGGACTAGAGGCAGATACGCAGTATTTT.

The V and J genes are TRBV2 and TRBJ2-7, with D tentatively TRBD1 (5 bases). Germline lookup yields CDR1 SNHLY and CDR2 FYNNEI. V shed 2 bases and J shed 3 bases, with 14 bases lying between them. This CDR3 comprises 15 residues. The CDR3 protein is CASSELQGTYYEQYF. Written as DNA, the CDR3 is TGTGCCAGCAGTGAACTCCAGGGTACCTACTACGAGCAGTACTTC.

The chain recombines TRBV7-3 with TRBJ2-1; 11 bases are shared with TRBD2. Germline lookup yields CDR1 SGHTA and CDR2 FQGTGA. Losses at the gene ends were 1 base for V and 7 bases for J; bases not matched to a gene: 9. CDR3 length equals 17 residues. This CDR3 is CASSLSTSGSLGNEQFF. The CDR3, as DNA: TGTGCCAGCAGCTTAAGTACTAGCGGGAGTCTGGGGAATGAGCAGTTCTTC.

V is TRBV27 and J is TRBJ1-1; D may be TRBD1 (5 bases). Trimming removed 3 bases from V and 5 bases from J, with 19 bases in between. This CDR3 is 16 amino acids long. Germline-derived CDR1 and CDR2 are MNHEY and SMNVEV (reference sequence). CDR3 in DNA: TGTGCCAGCAGTTTGATCGGTGCCAGGGCTGGGACTGAAGCTTTCTTT. Its translation: CASSLIGARAGTEAFF.

The rearrangement joins TRBV19 to TRBJ1-1, with D perhaps TRBD1 (6 bases). In germline, CDR1 is LNHDA, CDR2 SQIVND (reference sequence). Trimming cost V 6 bases and J 3 bases, with 20 bases left between them. The CDR3 has 16 amino acids. The CDR3 sequence is CASRPTGFGRDTEAFF. CDR3 nucleotide sequence: TGTGCCAGTAGGCCTACAGGGTTTGGGAGGGACACTGAAGCTTTCTTT.

The chain combines TRBV10-2 with TRBJ1-3; weak D call: TRBD1 (5 bases). The germline V gene encodes CDR1 WSHSY and CDR2 SAAADI. Trimming took off 8 bases at V and 4 bases at J, with 18 bases between the two ends. The CDR3 runs to 15 residues. CDR3 in amino acids: CASQRDGSTGNTIYF. The CDR3 DNA sequence: TGCGCCAGCCAGCGGGACGGCTCGACCGGAAACACCATATATTTT.

This clone was recorded once. The J gene is TRBJ2-3, the V gene TRBV19; TRBD2 matches at 9 bases. The CDR3 spans 16 residues. J gave up 2 bases and V 6 bases, and 9 bases lay outside the gene matches. CDR1 LNHDA and CDR2 SQIVND come from the germline V gene (reference sequence). As DNA, the CDR3 is TGTGCCAGTAGGAGCCTTCTAGCGGGGCCCACAGATACGCAGTATTTT. Protein product: CASRSLLAGPTDTQYF. Complete variable domain (other parts from reference TRBV19 and TRBJ2-3): DGGITQSPKYLFRKEGQNVTLSCEQNLNHDAMYWYRQDPGQGLRLIYYSQIVNDFQKGDIAEGYSVSREKKESFPLTVTSAQKNPTAFYLCASRSLLAGPTDTQYFGPGTRLTVL.

This clone was recorded once. V and J are TRBV7-6 and TRBJ1-5; TRBD1 aligns across 8 bases. This CDR3 spans 14 amino acids. V lost 5 bases and J lost 6; bases outside the gene matches: 6. Germline V gene data show CDR1 as SGHVS and CDR2 as FNYEAQ. CDR3 sequence (DNA): TGTGCCAGCAGCAAGACAGGGGTGGGTCAGCCCCAGCATTTT. It is translated as CASSKTGVGQPQHF.

The V and J genes are TRBV11-2 and TRBJ1-1, with D maybe TRBD1 (5 bases). Trimming took 5 bases from V and 4 from J, leaving 11 bases between them. The CDR3 is 13 residues long. Germline CDR1 is SGHAT and CDR2 is FQNNGV. The CDR3 region is CASSAGRSTEAFF. The CDR3 DNA reads TGTGCCAGCAGCGCGGGACGCTCCACTGAAGCTTTCTTT.

The chain carries TRBV7-9 and TRBJ1-1; D is perhaps TRBD1 (5 bases). The V gene's germline CDR1 is SEHNR and CDR2 FQNEAQ (reference sequence). The CDR3 totals 14 residues. V gave up 5 bases and J gave up 11 bases, with 21 bases separating them. In DNA, the CDR3 is TGTGCCAGCAGCCTCAACGAGGGGAGGGGTTTGGCTTTCTTT. Its translation is CASSLNEGRGLAFF.

The chain joins TRBV19 to TRBJ1-5; D unresolved. V lost 3 bases and J lost 4, with 4 bases in between. There are 12 residues in the CDR3. Germline assignment: CDR1 LNHDA and CDR2 SQIVND (reference sequence). The CDR3 sequence: CASSIRNQPQHF. CDR3 sequence (DNA): TGTGCCAGTAGTATTAGAAATCAGCCCCAGCATTTT.

The rearrangement links TRBV10-3 to TRBJ2-7, with 9 bases identical to TRBD1. Trimming took 11 bases from V and 6 from J; bases not matched to a gene: 8. The germline V gene encodes CDR1 ENHRY and CDR2 SYGVKD. The CDR3 covers 12 residues. The CDR3 protein is CAQGTGKSEQYF. The DNA for the CDR3 is TGTGCCCAAGGGACAGGGAAGAGCGAGCAGTACTTC.

This chain uses TRBV10-3 with TRBJ2-1, with 10 bases identical to TRBD2. This CDR3 spans 15 amino acids. Trimming at V came to 6 bases and at J to 7 bases, leaving 9 bases not matched to a gene. Germline CDR1 is ENHRY and CDR2 is SYGVKD. The CDR3 DNA sequence: TGTGCCATCAGCCAGCGGGAGGGCCTGGTGAATGAGCAGTTCTTC. Translation: CAISQREGLVNEQFF.

The chain recombines TRBV29-1 with TRBJ2-1, with no clear D. Trimming removed 4 bases at V and 2 bases at J, with 18 bases between. Germline lookup yields CDR1 SQVTM and CDR2 ANQGSEA. The length of the CDR3 is 16 residues. The CDR3 DNA reads TGCAGCGTTGGGTTTTCGGCAGGCCGCACCTACAATGAGCAGTTCTTC. It is translated as CSVGFSAGRTYNEQFF.

The genes are TRBV10-3 and TRBJ1-4; 7 nucleotides match TRBD1. The ends lost 3 bases at V and 7 bases at J; junction bases unmatched: 8. CDR1 and CDR2 from the germline V gene are ENHRY and SYGVKD. The CDR3 is made up of 15 amino acids. The CDR3 loop reads CAISDPNRGGEKLFF. CDR3 sequence (DNA): TGTGCCATCAGTGACCCAAACAGGGGTGGTGAAAAACTGTTTTTT.

This chain links TRBV5-6 with TRBJ1-2; D remains ambiguous. Per germline, CDR1 SGHDT and CDR2 YYEEEE. This CDR3 is 14 amino acids long. Trimming shortened V by 0 bases and J by 2 bases, and 8 bases separated the two germline ends. CDR3 region: CASSLVPGNYGYTF. The CDR3 nucleotides are TGTGCCAGCAGCTTGGTCCCCGGGAACTATGGCTACACCTTC.

The CDR3 sequence: CASSLSAGMDSGNTIYF. The CDR3 bases are TGTGCCAGCAGCTTAAGTGCAGGGATGGACTCTGGAAACACCATATATTTT. The chain employs TRBV11-2 and TRBJ1-3, with D possibly being TRBD1 (5 bases). Germline CDR1 SGHAT, CDR2 FQNNGV. This CDR3 is 17 amino acids long. Between the trimmed V and J ends, which lost 2 bases and 0 bases, there was a span of 14 bases.

The CDR3 sequence: CASSLGYGRSGSNEQFF. The CDR3 DNA is TGTGCCAGCAGCTTAGGTTATGGGAGGTCAGGGAGCAATGAGCAGTTCTTC. This sequence joins TRBV7-2 and TRBJ2-1, with D maybe TRBD2 (6 bases). The CDR3 is 17 residues long. Germline CDR1 and CDR2: SGHTA and FQGNSA. V was shortened by 1 base and J by 6 bases, with 19 bases between the two germline ends.

The chain is built from TRBV5-4 and TRBJ2-1; D gene uncertain. The CDR3 contains 13 residues. Germline values: CDR1 SGHNT, CDR2 YYREEE (reference sequence). Trimming took off 4 bases at V and 5 bases at J, with 10 bases between the two ends. CDR3 in amino acids: CASSPDWNNEQFF. In DNA form, the CDR3 reads TGTGCCAGCAGCCCCGACTGGAACAATGAGCAGTTCTTC.

This chain joins TRBV11-3 and TRBJ1-1; 7 bases align to TRBD1. There are 14 residues in the CDR3. Germline assignment: CDR1 SGHNT and CDR2 YENEEA. V was clipped by 5 bases and J by 3 bases; unmatched bases: 6. The CDR3 coding sequence is TGTGCCAGCAGCCCGACAGGGACGGACACTGAAGCTTTCTTT. Translating gives CASSPTGTDTEAFF.